This T cell receptor (beta chain) comes out of a study of shared clonotypes between healthy human individuals. The naive CD8 fraction comprised CD45RO-negative cells positively selected for CCR7 and excluded terminally differentiated effector memory CD45RA+ cells. Each donor was a Caucasian adult residing in Nashville, Tennessee. Between the trimmed V and J ends, which lost 0 bases and 5 bases, there was a span of 17 bases. This CDR3 spans 16 amino acids. CDR1 and CDR2 from the germline V gene are MGHRA and YSYEKL. Original methodology: There were no quality scores in the junction-only immunoSEQ sequences, so filtering differed. Sequenced by immunoSEQ multiplex PCR; TCRdb stores in-frame clones only, minus some. The V and J calls and the clone size are those of that table, but D and trimming were determined from the DNA. The repertoire has about 2.1 million clones, roughly 91% of them found once; the top ten carry under 2%.

The sample consisted of naive CD8+ T cells from PBMCs. V is TRBV4-1 and J is TRBJ2-7; the D gene is possibly TRBD1 (5 bases). The TCR comes from a man aged 18 to 29 in good health. Some clones in this sample may be carry-over from other donors' samples. DNA of the CDR3: TGCGCCAGCAGCCAAGATCCGACATTCCTGGGGCACGAGCAGTACTTC. Translation gives CASSQDPTFLGHEQYF.